The T cell receptor (beta chain) under discussion was sequenced for a study of T cells in localized non-small cell lung cancer. The method was immunoSEQ multiplex PCR; TCRdb's version includes in-frame clones alone and lacks a portion of them. The sample records 50,000 to 60,000 clones, around 82% being singletons. Germline V gene lookup returns CDR1 SEHNR and CDR2 FQNEAQ (reference sequence). The CDR3 spans 14 residues. V was cut by 6 bases and J by 6 bases, with 15 bases left in between. There are a few counts of this clone. The chain combines TRBV7-9 with TRBJ2-1; possibly TRBD1 for D (6 bases). This TCR was recovered from a woman between 35 and 70 years old with stage II lung adenocarcinoma. The specimen comprised PBMCs, sampled before any cancer treatment. In DNA, the CDR3 is TGTGCCAGCAGGTCGACCGGACAGTTCAATGAGCAGTTCTTC. This encodes CASRSTGQFNEQFF.